A selection of T cell receptor beta chains follows, all from one sample in a study of blood T cells in healthy people across ages. TCRdb reprocessed the 5' RACE reads with MiXCR, giving one entry per CDR3 protein. The sample includes approximately 800,000 distinct CDR3 sequences, 36% of them seen just once. The material sequenced was blood. These receptors all come from a man between 18 and 29 years old in good health. The CDR3 runs from the conserved cysteine through the conserved F or W. Fields, in order: clone size, V gene, J gene, D gene, CDR3 protein, CDR3 DNA. D genes are given only for firm matches. The listing skips clone size in some rows; elsewhere it reads once, few, many or a size class.

abundance: .
v_gene: TRBV9
j_gene: TRBJ1-2
d_gene: .
CDR3aa: CASSPARGIDGYTF
CDR3nt: TGTGCCAGCAGCCCCGCGCGGGGAATTGATGGCTACACCTTC

abundance: .
v_gene: TRBV20-1
j_gene: TRBJ2-2
d_gene: TRBD1
CDR3aa: CSAPQGANTGELFF
CDR3nt: TGCAGTGCCCCCCAGGGGGCCAACACCGGGGAGCTGTTTTTT

abundance: .
v_gene: TRBV4-1
j_gene: TRBJ1-1
d_gene: .
CDR3aa: CASSQEVQDEAFF
CDR3nt: TGCGCCAGCAGCCAAGAGGTACAGGATGAAGCTTTCTTT

abundance: few
v_gene: TRBV7-9
j_gene: TRBJ2-1
d_gene: TRBD2
CDR3aa: CASSLEGTTAPRSYNEQFF
CDR3nt: TGTGCCAGCAGCTTAGAGGGGACTACCGCCCCACGCTCCTACAATGAGCAGTTCTTC

abundance: .
v_gene: TRBV2
j_gene: TRBJ2-1
d_gene: TRBD2
CDR3aa: CASRSLAGEMNEQFF
CDR3nt: TGTGCCAGCAGGTCACTAGCGGGGGAAATGAATGAGCAGTTCTTC

abundance: .
v_gene: TRBV3-1
j_gene: TRBJ2-5
d_gene: .
CDR3aa: CASSPFEPQFYNEQYF
CDR3nt: TGTGCCAGCAGTCCATTCGAGCCCCAATTCTACAATGAGCAGTACTTC

abundance: .
v_gene: TRBV10-3
j_gene: TRBJ2-1
d_gene: TRBD2
CDR3aa: CAIRGTSGVYDEQFF
CDR3nt: TGTGCCATCAGGGGGACTAGCGGGGTATACGATGAGCAGTTCTTC

abundance: .
v_gene: TRBV4-1
j_gene: TRBJ2-7
d_gene: .
CDR3aa: CASSRQGALLPYEQYF
CDR3nt: TGCGCCAGCAGCCGCCAGGGAGCCCTTTTACCCTACGAGCAGTACTTC

abundance: many
v_gene: TRBV10-3
j_gene: TRBJ2-3
d_gene: TRBD2
CDR3aa: CAISESVSGVSTDTQYF
CDR3nt: TGTGCCATCAGTGAGTCGGTTAGCGGGGTTAGCACAGATACGCAGTATTTT

abundance: many
v_gene: TRBV20-1
j_gene: TRBJ1-2
d_gene: .
CDR3aa: CSAPVGGMGYGYTF
CDR3nt: TGCAGTGCTCCCGTGGGGGGGATGGGATATGGCTACACCTTC

abundance: many
v_gene: TRBV12-3/TRBV12-4
j_gene: TRBJ1-1
d_gene: .
CDR3aa: CASTIGDWGTEAFF
CDR3nt: TGTGCCAGCACCATAGGGGACTGGGGCACTGAAGCTTTCTTT

abundance: many
v_gene: TRBV20-1
j_gene: TRBJ2-1
d_gene: .
CDR3aa: CSARDQGLHEQFF
CDR3nt: TGCAGTGCTAGAGATCAGGGTTTGCATGAGCAGTTCTTC

abundance: .
v_gene: TRBV20-1
j_gene: TRBJ1-1
d_gene: .
CDR3aa: CSARNIAGQLNTEAFF
CDR3nt: TGCAGTGCTAGAAATATCGCGGGGCAGCTGAACACTGAAGCTTTCTTT

abundance: few
v_gene: TRBV12-3/TRBV12-4
j_gene: TRBJ1-6
d_gene: .
CDR3aa: CASSFGGLNSPLHF
CDR3nt: TGTGCCAGCAGTTTTGGGGGGCTGAATTCACCCCTCCACTTT

abundance: many
v_gene: TRBV4-2
j_gene: TRBJ2-4
d_gene: .
CDR3aa: CASSQDLRENIQYF
CDR3nt: TGTGCCAGCAGCCAAGATCTGAGGGAAAACATTCAGTACTTC

abundance: .
v_gene: TRBV28
j_gene: TRBJ2-2
d_gene: TRBD2
CDR3aa: CASSFSGVLDGELFF
CDR3nt: TGTGCCAGCAGTTTTAGCGGGGTCCTCGACGGGGAGCTGTTTTTT

abundance: .
v_gene: TRBV20-1
j_gene: TRBJ1-4
d_gene: TRBD1
CDR3aa: CSARGSRGTAATNEKLFF
CDR3nt: TGCAGTGCTAGAGGATCTCGGGGGACAGCAGCAACTAATGAAAAACTGTTTTTT

abundance: few
v_gene: TRBV7-2
j_gene: TRBJ1-1
d_gene: .
CDR3aa: CASSPISNTEAFF
CDR3nt: TGTGCCAGCAGCCCTATTTCGAACACTGAAGCTTTCTTT